A selection of T cell receptor beta chains follows, all from one sample in a study of beta chain features in type 1 diabetes. Here immunoSEQ multiplex PCR was the method, and the copy in TCRdb shows in-frame clones only, minus some. Of about 270,000 clones listed, roughly 15% are singletons. What was sequenced was naive CD4+ T cells from blood. These TCRs come from a woman aged 35 to 49 in good health. The CDR3 runs from the conserved cysteine through the conserved F or W. The D gene is left open where the match is weak. Clone sizes are given selectively: once, few, many, or a class where the clone is expanded.

v_call: TRBV9
j_call: TRBJ1-2
d_call: TRBD1
clone_size: NA
cdr3_aa: CASSLTGDYGYTF
cdr3_nt: TGTGCCAGCAGCCTAACAGGGGACTATGGCTACACCTTC

v_call: TRBV9
j_call: TRBJ1-5
d_call: TRBD1
clone_size: few
cdr3_aa: CASSGGTGEGRPQHF
cdr3_nt: TGTGCCAGCAGCGGAGGGACAGGGGAGGGCCGGCCCCAGCATTTT

v_call: TRBV6-5
j_call: TRBJ2-7
d_call: NA
clone_size: few
cdr3_aa: CASSYSATGGYEQYF
cdr3_nt: TGTGCCAGCAGTTACTCGGCGACCGGGGGATACGAGCAGTACTTC

v_call: TRBV6-5
j_call: TRBJ2-2
d_call: TRBD1
clone_size: NA
cdr3_aa: CASSYVQGQSGELFF
cdr3_nt: TGTGCCAGCAGTTACGTCCAGGGACAGTCCGGGGAGCTGTTTTTT

v_call: TRBV11-2
j_call: TRBJ2-4
d_call: NA
clone_size: few
cdr3_aa: CASSLGLGSEGKNIQYF
cdr3_nt: TGTGCCAGCAGCCTGGGACTGGGTAGCGAAGGAAAAAACATTCAGTACTTC

v_call: TRBV4-1
j_call: TRBJ1-1
d_call: NA
clone_size: NA
cdr3_aa: CASSQDLAGLGSSEAFF
cdr3_nt: TGCGCCAGCAGCCAAGATTTAGCAGGGTTGGGATCAAGTGAAGCTTTCTTT

v_call: TRBV15
j_call: TRBJ2-5
d_call: TRBD2
clone_size: NA
cdr3_aa: CATSITSGGETQYF
cdr3_nt: TGTGCCACCAGCATAACTAGCGGGGGTGAGACCCAGTACTTC

v_call: TRBV6-6
j_call: TRBJ1-5
d_call: NA
clone_size: NA
cdr3_aa: CASSYIGGSEPQHF
cdr3_nt: TGTGCCAGCAGTTACATCGGAGGGTCGGAGCCCCAGCATTTT

v_call: TRBV5-1
j_call: TRBJ2-1
d_call: NA
clone_size: NA
cdr3_aa: CASSPYETVSSYNEQFF
cdr3_nt: TGCGCCAGCAGCCCCTATGAAACTGTGAGCTCCTACAATGAGCAGTTCTTC

v_call: TRBV18
j_call: TRBJ1-1
d_call: NA
clone_size: few
cdr3_aa: CASSPLQENTEAFF
cdr3_nt: TGTGCCAGCTCACCATTGCAGGAGAACACTGAAGCTTTCTTT

v_call: TRBV6-5
j_call: TRBJ1-1
d_call: NA
clone_size: NA
cdr3_aa: CASSSHRDMNTEAFF
cdr3_nt: TGTGCCAGCAGTTCCCACAGGGATATGAACACTGAAGCTTTCTTT

v_call: TRBV29-1
j_call: TRBJ1-1
d_call: NA
clone_size: NA
cdr3_aa: CSVEGAGQNTEAFF
cdr3_nt: TGCAGCGTTGAAGGGGCAGGGCAGAACACTGAAGCTTTCTTT

v_call: TRBV7-2
j_call: TRBJ2-1
d_call: NA
clone_size: few
cdr3_aa: CASSLESGRTNNEQFF
cdr3_nt: TGTGCCAGCAGCTTGGAATCCGGGCGGACAAACAATGAGCAGTTCTTC

v_call: TRBV5-1
j_call: TRBJ1-4
d_call: TRBD1
clone_size: NA
cdr3_aa: CASHELTGTGFEKLFF
cdr3_nt: TGCGCCAGCCACGAACTAACCGGGACAGGTTTCGAAAAACTGTTTTTT

v_call: TRBV27
j_call: TRBJ1-5
d_call: NA
clone_size: NA
cdr3_aa: CASSLGRGQPQHF
cdr3_nt: TGTGCCAGCAGTTTAGGCCGAGGGCAGCCCCAGCATTTT

v_call: TRBV5-1
j_call: TRBJ1-1
d_call: TRBD1
clone_size: few
cdr3_aa: CASSSGQGAMNTEAFF
cdr3_nt: TGCGCCAGCAGCTCGGGACAGGGGGCCATGAACACTGAAGCTTTCTTT

v_call: TRBV5-1
j_call: TRBJ2-5
d_call: NA
clone_size: few
cdr3_aa: CASSLGTEDTQYF
cdr3_nt: TGCGCCAGCAGCTTGGGGACTGAAGATACCCAGTACTTC

v_call: TRBV9
j_call: TRBJ2-1
d_call: TRBD2
clone_size: few
cdr3_aa: CASSASGGPYNEQFF
cdr3_nt: TGTGCCAGCAGCGCGAGCGGGGGTCCATACAATGAGCAGTTCTTC

v_call: TRBV2
j_call: TRBJ1-1
d_call: NA
clone_size: NA
cdr3_aa: CASSTGYTEAFF
cdr3_nt: TGTGCCAGCAGTACAGGGTACACTGAAGCTTTCTTT

v_call: TRBV29-1
j_call: TRBJ1-1
d_call: NA
clone_size: NA
cdr3_aa: CSVDRAMNTEAFF
cdr3_nt: TGCAGCGTTGACAGGGCCATGAACACTGAAGCTTTCTTT

v_call: TRBV6-5
j_call: TRBJ2-7
d_call: TRBD2
clone_size: NA
cdr3_aa: CASTRSGGLYEQYF
cdr3_nt: TGTGCCAGCACCCGTAGCGGGGGCCTCTACGAGCAGTACTTC

v_call: TRBV4-1
j_call: TRBJ2-3
d_call: TRBD1
clone_size: NA
cdr3_aa: CASSLGQGARDTQYF
cdr3_nt: TGCGCCAGCAGCCTCGGACAGGGGGCGAGAGATACGCAGTATTTT

v_call: TRBV7-2
j_call: TRBJ2-7
d_call: NA
clone_size: NA
cdr3_aa: CASSLATGSPYEQYF
cdr3_nt: TGTGCCAGCAGCTTAGCCACAGGGTCCCCCTACGAGCAGTACTTC